This note documents a single T cell receptor beta chain sequence. The data belong to a study of shared clonotypes between healthy human individuals. The CDR3 runs 14 residues. V lost 5 bases and J 1 base, leaving 11 bases between the germline ends. The germline gives CDR1 PRHDT, CDR2 FYEKMQ (reference sequence). CD8 cells regarded as naive lacked CD45RO, were positively chosen for CCR7, and omitted terminally differentiated effector memory CD45RA+ cells. Every donor was a Caucasian adult from Nashville, Tennessee. Libraries were prepared by immunoSEQ multiplex PCR; TCRdb keeps only in-frame clonotypes and omits some of them. The sample records roughly 550,000 clones, roughly 95% being singletons.

This chain links TRBV13 with TRBJ1-1; the D gene is possibly TRBD1 (6 bases). The clonotype comes from a woman younger than 45 in good health. The sequencing input was naive CD8+ T cells sorted from blood. The CDR3 bases are TGTGCCAGCAGCGGAGGACAGCCGAACACTGAAGCTTTCTTT. Amino acid sequence: CASSGGQPNTEAFF.